The 26 T cell receptor beta chains below were found in one sample sequenced in a study of cytomegalovirus exposure and HLA in healthy donors. PCR employed 60 Vbeta and 13 Jbeta primers. Repertoires were generated with immunoSEQ multiplex PCR, while TCRdb's copy carries only in-frame clones and drops some. The sample carries some 190,000 clones, approximately 80% recorded once. Sequencing input: PBMCs. These receptors were collected from a girl aged 10-17 years in good health and CMV-seropositive.

CDR3 residues: CASSPMTGNNEQFF. The DNA of the CDR3 is TGTGCCAGCAGTCCGATGACAGGGAACAATGAGCAGTTCTTC. The chain joins TRBV6-5 to TRBJ2-1; 7 bases match TRBD1. The CDR3 has 14 residues. V lost 5 bases, J lost 5 bases, and 6 bases stayed unmatched. In germline, CDR1 is MNHEY, CDR2 SVGAGI.

The V call is TRBV27, the J call TRBJ2-7; TRBD2 agrees at 7 bases. CDR3 length: 15 residues. With 1 base clipped from V and 0 bases from J, the junction kept 3 bases outside the gene matches. Germline CDR1 reads MNHEY; CDR2 reads SMNVEV (reference sequence). The CDR3 nucleotides read TGTGCCAGCAGTTTATATTCTAGCGGCTCCTACGAGCAGTACTTC. Its protein is CASSLYSSGSYEQYF.

V gene TRBV5-6 combines with J gene TRBJ2-1; the match to TRBD2 covers 8 bases. Per the germline V gene, CDR1 is SGHDT and CDR2 is YYEEEE. The V and J ends lost 4 bases and 8 bases, in that order; junction bases with no gene match: 8. The CDR3 contains 14 residues. The CDR3: CASSSSAGGDEQFF. As DNA, the CDR3 is TGTGCCAGCAGCAGCTCCGCCGGGGGGGATGAGCAGTTCTTC.

The genes are TRBV5-1 and TRBJ2-5; unclear D gene. CDR3 size: 14 residues. CDR1 and CDR2 (germline): SGHRS, YFSETQ. Trimming removed 4 bases from V and 7 bases from J, with 17 bases in between. The CDR3 sequence is CASSAGDNVGTQYF. In DNA form, the CDR3 reads TGCGCCAGCAGCGCCGGTGACAACGTTGGGACCCAGTACTTC.

This clone is classed as medium-sized (0.01 to 0.1%). V and J are TRBV7-8 and TRBJ1-5; TRBD1 matches at 9 bases. CDR1 is SGHVS and CDR2 is FQNEAQ in the germline V gene. The CDR3 has 16 residues. With V trimmed by 0 bases and J by 3 bases, 3 bases remained unmatched. CDR3 residues: CASSLAGQGYNQPQHF. The CDR3 DNA follows: TGTGCCAGCAGCTTAGCGGGACAGGGCTACAATCAGCCCCAGCATTTT. The variable domain in full, with the rest retrieved from reference TRBV7-8 and TRBJ1-5, is GAGVSQSPRYKVAKRGQDVALRCDPISGHVSLFWYQQALGQGPEFLTYFQNEAQLDKSGLPSDRFFAERPEGSVSTLKIQRTQQEDSAVYLCASSLAGQGYNQPQHFGDGTRLSIL.

This clone was counted a few times. The chain recombines TRBV20-1 with TRBJ1-1; D not resolved. CDR1 is DFQATT, CDR2 SNEGSKA, per germline (reference sequence). CDR3 length equals 10 residues. The V gene lost 5 bases and the J gene lost 6 bases, with 7 bases spanning the gap. The CDR3 region has the DNA TGCAGTGCTGTTAGCGCTGAAGCTTTCTTT. This codes for CSAVSAEAFF.

The rearrangement joins TRBV6-6 to TRBJ1-5, with no clear D. Looked up from germline, CDR1 is MNHNY and CDR2 is SVGAGI (reference sequence). The CDR3 runs to 14 residues. The V end lost 7 bases, the J end lost 0 bases, and 10 bases lay between the germline ends. The CDR3 loop is CASTIPGSNQPQHF. CDR3 bases: TGTGCCAGCACCATTCCGGGTAGCAATCAGCCCCAGCATTTT.

The chain uses TRBV5-1 and TRBJ1-2; no clear D gene. V was shortened by 3 bases and J by 6 bases, with 18 bases between the two germline ends. The length of the CDR3 is 15 residues. CDR1 is SGHRS and CDR2 is YFSETQ in the germline V gene. As DNA, the CDR3 is TGCGCCAGCAGCTCCACGGCCCCCCGAGAGGATGGCTACACCTTC. The encoded protein is CASSSTAPREDGYTF.

This chain uses TRBV25-1 with TRBJ2-7; D uncertain. V was trimmed by 2 bases and J by 2 bases, leaving 7 bases between them. CDR3 length: 13 amino acids. The V gene's germline CDR1 is MGHDK and CDR2 SYGVNS. CDR3 sequence: CASSEPITYEQYF. CDR3 coding DNA: TGTGCCAGCAGTGAACCTATAACCTACGAGCAGTACTTC.

J is TRBJ2-7 and V is TRBV29-1; 9 bases fit TRBD1. CDR3 length: 11 amino acids. CDR1 is SQVTM, CDR2 ANQGSEA, per germline. V trimming: 7 bases; J trimming: 5 bases; junction bases outside the gene matches: 3. CDR3 region: CSADRGHEQYF. DNA for the CDR3: TGCAGCGCGGACAGGGGCCACGAGCAGTACTTC.

The chain uses TRBV27 and TRBJ2-1; 8 bases are shared with TRBD1. The CDR3 length is 15 residues. Germline lookup yields CDR1 MNHEY and CDR2 SMNVEV (reference sequence). The trim removed 10 bases at V and 2 bases at J, leaving 10 bases unmatched. The CDR3 spells CATDLLDRAYNEQFF. The CDR3 region has the DNA TGTGCCACCGATCTCCTGGACAGGGCCTACAATGAGCAGTTCTTC.

This chain links TRBV7-6 with TRBJ2-7; D not certain. Germline loops: CDR1 SGHVS, CDR2 FNYEAQ. The CDR3 extends over 13 amino acids. The V gene lost 5 bases and the J gene lost 1 base, with 9 bases spanning the gap. CDR3 in DNA: TGTGCCAGCAGCCCAGGAATATCCTACGAGCAGTACTTC. This translates into CASSPGISYEQYF.

The chain carries TRBV27 and TRBJ2-3; TRBD2 might be the D (5 bases). Trimming pared 3 bases from V and 4 bases from J, leaving 8 bases between. Germline values: CDR1 MNHEY, CDR2 SMNVEV (reference sequence). This CDR3 spans 13 amino acids. Here the CDR3 reads CASSFQEADTQYF. The CDR3 DNA follows: TGTGCCAGCAGTTTCCAGGAGGCAGATACGCAGTATTTT.

This chain joins TRBV6-4 and TRBJ2-1; TRBD2 is a possible D gene (5 bases). The V and J ends lost 3 bases and 0 bases respectively, with 9 bases between them. CDR3 length: 15 amino acids. Per germline, CDR1 MRHNA and CDR2 SNTAGT. The chain's CDR3 is CASSERSGSYNEQFF. In nucleotides, the CDR3 is TGTGCCAGCAGTGAAAGAAGCGGCTCCTACAATGAGCAGTTCTTC.

The chain employs TRBV6-5 and TRBJ1-2; D perhaps matches TRBD1 (5 bases). V was cut by 7 bases and J by 4 bases, with 19 bases left in between. Germline V CDR1 and CDR2: MNHEY, SVGAGI. This CDR3 contains 15 residues. CDR3 nucleotide sequence: TGTGCCAGCATACCCTCGGGCAGGGTAGGCTATGGCTACACCTTC. It specifies CASIPSGRVGYGYTF.

This chain links TRBV15 with TRBJ2-7, with a possible D match to TRBD2 (5 bases). The CDR3 extends over 14 amino acids. CDR1 LNHNV and CDR2 YYDKDF come from the germline V gene (reference sequence). The V gene lost 3 bases and the J gene lost 6 bases, with 15 bases spanning the gap. CDR3 region: CATSSPLGASEQYF. CDR3 nucleotides: TGTGCCACCAGCAGCCCACTAGGAGCTTCCGAGCAGTACTTC.

The genes are TRBV27 and TRBJ2-1; perhaps TRBD2 as D (7 bases). Deletions cut 6 bases from V and 4 bases from J, with 16 bases between. Germline CDR1 is MNHEY and CDR2 is SMNVEV (reference sequence). CDR3 length: 15 amino acids. The CDR3 sequence: CASSPGGGGYNEQFF. Written as DNA, the CDR3 is TGTGCCAGCAGCCCTGGCGGGGGCGGGTACAATGAGCAGTTCTTC.

The V call is TRBV7-9, the J call TRBJ2-7; 7 bases are a match to TRBD1. This CDR3 region has 14 residues. CDR1 and CDR2 from the germline V gene are SEHNR and FQNEAQ (reference sequence). Unmatched junction bases numbered 4, after V lost 5 bases and J lost 0 bases. CDR3 sequence reads: CASSRQGSSYEQYF. The CDR3 DNA is TGTGCCAGCAGCAGACAGGGCTCCTCCTACGAGCAGTACTTC. The full variable domain, in which reference TRBV7-9 and TRBJ2-7 provide the parts outside the CDR3, is DTGVSQNPRHKITKRGQNVTFRCDPISEHNRLYWYRQTLGQGPEFLTYFQNEAQLEKSRLLSDRFSAERPKGSFSTLEIQRTEQGDSAMYLCASSRQGSSYEQYFGPGTRLTVT.

This chain connects TRBV28 to TRBJ2-7; tentatively, D is TRBD1 (5 bases). Per the germline V gene, CDR1 is MDHEN and CDR2 is SYDVKM. CDR3 length equals 17 residues. V shed 2 bases and J shed 4 bases, with 21 bases lying between them. CDR3 amino acids: CASSLTWPSSRAYEQYF. The CDR3 DNA reads TGTGCCAGCAGTTTAACTTGGCCTTCCTCCAGGGCATACGAGCAGTACTTC. Full variable domain (rest looked up from reference TRBV28 and TRBJ2-7): DVKVTQSSRYLVKRTGEKVFLECVQDMDHENMFWYRQDPGLGLRLIYFSYDVKMKEKGDIPEGYSVSREKKERFSLILESASTNQTSMYLCASSLTWPSSRAYEQYFGPGTRLTVT.

V is TRBV27 and J is TRBJ2-7; 8 bases agree with TRBD1. CDR1 is MNHEY and CDR2 is SMNVEV in the germline V gene (reference sequence). The trim removed 5 bases at V and 2 bases at J, leaving 11 bases unmatched. The CDR3 extends over 16 amino acids. CDR3 sequence: CASSPRDRWKPYEQYF. In nucleotides, the CDR3 is TGTGCCAGCAGTCCTAGGGACAGGTGGAAACCCTACGAGCAGTACTTC.

This clone was observed a handful of times. This rearrangement joins TRBV7-9 to TRBJ1-2; D possibly corresponds to TRBD1 (5 bases). There are 14 residues in the CDR3. V shed 3 bases and J shed 2 bases, with 10 bases lying between them. Germline V CDR1 and CDR2: SEHNR, FQNEAQ (reference sequence). The chain's CDR3 is CASSFGPGNYGYTF. CDR3 nucleotide sequence: TGTGCCAGCAGCTTTGGGCCAGGGAACTATGGCTACACCTTC.

V and J are TRBV7-9 and TRBJ1-1, with D possibly TRBD1 on 6 matching bases. The germline V gene encodes CDR1 SEHNR and CDR2 FQNEAQ (reference sequence). The CDR3 covers 16 residues. Trimming stripped 3 bases from V and 0 bases from J, with 14 bases between. The CDR3 here is CASSLTGGPMNTEAFF. CDR3 DNA sequence: TGTGCCAGCAGCTTGACGGGGGGGCCCATGAACACTGAAGCTTTCTTT.

There are a few counts of this clone. This rearrangement joins TRBV29-1 to TRBJ2-7; 8 bases align to TRBD2. The CDR3 is 14 amino acids. Per germline, CDR1 SQVTM and CDR2 ANQGSEA. V shed 5 bases, J shed 0 bases, and the junction held 6 bases outside the gene matches. The CDR3 loop reads CSVSRLASSYEQYF. The CDR3 DNA sequence: TGCAGCGTTTCTCGACTAGCGAGCTCCTACGAGCAGTACTTC.

J is TRBJ2-3 and V is TRBV5-1, with 11 bases that match TRBD1. The V gene end was trimmed by 3 bases and the J gene end by 3 bases; junction bases not matched to a gene: 6. Germline CDR1 SGHRS, CDR2 YFSETQ. The length of the CDR3 is 16 residues. CDR3 sequence (DNA): TGCGCCAGCAGCTCCCGGACAGGGGGCGTTACAGATACGCAGTATTTT. Its translation: CASSSRTGGVTDTQYF.

The chain has TRBV30 and TRBJ2-2, with 8 bases fitting TRBD1. CDR1 is GTSNPN, CDR2 SVGIG, per germline (reference sequence). The J segment lost 8 bases and the V segment lost 1 base, leaving 9 bases of the junction unmatched. The CDR3 sequence is 15 residues long. CDR3 region: CAWSAPGQGGGELFF. CDR3 DNA sequence: TGTGCCTGGAGTGCCCCCGGACAGGGCGGAGGGGAGCTGTTTTTT.

V is TRBV28 and J is TRBJ2-7; the D is unclear. CDR1 is MDHEN and CDR2 is SYDVKM in the germline V gene. The CDR3 spans 15 residues. Deletions cut 7 bases from V and 5 bases from J, with 21 bases between. CDR3 DNA: TGTGCCAGCACTCCTCCTATAGAGTCGGTGCACGAGCAGTACTTC. Protein product: CASTPPIESVHEQYF.